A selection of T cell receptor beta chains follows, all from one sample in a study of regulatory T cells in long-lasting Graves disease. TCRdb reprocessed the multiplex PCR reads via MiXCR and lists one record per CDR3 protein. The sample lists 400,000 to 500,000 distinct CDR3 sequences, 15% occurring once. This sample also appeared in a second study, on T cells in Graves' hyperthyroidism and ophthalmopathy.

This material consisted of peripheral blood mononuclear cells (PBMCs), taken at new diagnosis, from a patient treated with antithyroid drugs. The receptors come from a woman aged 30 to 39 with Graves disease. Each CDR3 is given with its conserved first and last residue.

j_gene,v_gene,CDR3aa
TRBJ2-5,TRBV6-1,CASREPMGIAGARETQYF
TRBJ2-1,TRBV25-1,CASSDLAGEQFF
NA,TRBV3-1,CASSQSGGIETQYF
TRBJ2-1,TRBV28,CASSLASGHNEQFF
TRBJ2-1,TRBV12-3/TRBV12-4,CASSLMVSYNEQFF
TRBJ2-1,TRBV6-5,CASSWKLGLAGIYEQFF
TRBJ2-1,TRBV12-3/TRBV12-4,CASSQISGRISAEQFF
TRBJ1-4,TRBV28,CASSLQGRGVFF
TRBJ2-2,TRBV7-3,CASGPGPRNTGELFF
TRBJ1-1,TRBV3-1,CASSQDLPDSMNTEAFF
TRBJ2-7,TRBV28,CASRQGPYEQYF
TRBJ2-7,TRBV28,CASSLLGLAGSYEQYF